This is a list of T cell receptor beta chains from one sample in a study of blood T cell repertoires in COVID-19. The data were produced by immunoSEQ multiplex PCR, yet TCRdb's version contains in-frame clones alone and is incomplete. The table has about 59,000 clones, more than 60% seen once. The material sequenced was peripheral blood. The receptor source for this set is a human donor in a cohort sampled during active COVID-19. The CDR3 runs from the conserved cysteine through the conserved F or W. Fields, in order: J gene, clone size, D gene, V gene, CDR3 protein, CDR3 DNA. D genes are given only for firm matches. Part of the rows lack a size; the others show once, few, many or a class for expanded clones.

J: TRBJ1-5
size: -
D: -
V: TRBV27
CDR3: CASSFREGRPQHF
DNA: TGTGCCAGCAGTTTCAGGGAAGGAAGGCCCCAGCATTTT

J: TRBJ2-2
size: many
D: -
V: TRBV6-5
CDR3: CASTPDRSTGELFF
DNA: TGTGCCAGCACCCCAGACAGGTCCACCGGGGAGCTGTTTTTT

J: TRBJ2-7
size: -
D: TRBD1
V: TRBV6-5
CDR3: CASSPQGQGDEQYF
DNA: TGTGCCAGCAGTCCCCAGGGACAGGGGGACGAGCAGTACTTC

J: TRBJ1-5
size: -
D: TRBD1
V: TRBV11-2
CDR3: CASSLGPENTGGPNQPQHF
DNA: TGTGCCAGCAGCTTAGGGCCAGAGAACACAGGGGGACCTAATCAGCCCCAGCATTTT

J: TRBJ2-7
size: -
D: -
V: TRBV11-2
CDR3: CASSPNIVGGYEQYF
DNA: TGTGCCAGCAGCCCGAACATAGTGGGAGGCTACGAGCAGTACTTC

J: TRBJ2-5
size: -
D: -
V: TRBV5-1
CDR3: CASSFGRETQYF
DNA: TGCGCCAGCAGCTTTGGCAGGGAGACCCAGTACTTC

J: TRBJ2-3
size: -
D: -
V: TRBV5-1
CDR3: CASSFQGSTDTQYF
DNA: TGCGCCAGCAGCTTTCAGGGGAGCACAGATACGCAGTATTTT

J: TRBJ1-6
size: -
D: -
V: TRBV27
CDR3: CASSLRYSPLHF
DNA: TGTGCCAGCAGTTTACGGTATTCACCCCTCCACTTT

J: TRBJ2-1
size: -
D: -
V: TRBV21-1
CDR3: CASSKSQREGNEQFF
DNA: TGTGCCAGCAGCAAGTCCCAGCGGGAGGGAAATGAGCAGTTCTTC

J: TRBJ1-3
size: -
D: TRBD1
V: TRBV4-3
CDR3: CASSPGTGSGNTIYF
DNA: TGCGCCAGCAGCCCGGGGACAGGCTCTGGAAACACCATATATTTT

J: TRBJ2-7
size: -
D: TRBD1
V: TRBV7-3
CDR3: CASSPSGTGFYEQYF
DNA: TGTGCCAGCAGCCCCTCCGGGACAGGGTTCTACGAGCAGTACTTC

J: TRBJ1-5
size: -
D: -
V: TRBV5-5
CDR3: CASSSGTPYSNQPQHF
DNA: TGTGCCAGCAGCTCCGGGACACCGTATAGCAATCAGCCCCAGCATTTT

J: TRBJ2-6
size: -
D: -
V: TRBV27
CDR3: CASSLGGFNVLTF
DNA: TGTGCCAGCAGTTTAGGGGGGTTCAACGTCCTGACTTTC

J: TRBJ2-5
size: few
D: -
V: TRBV13
CDR3: CASSLGMETQYF
DNA: TGTGCCAGCAGCTTAGGCATGGAGACCCAGTACTTC

J: TRBJ2-5
size: -
D: -
V: TRBV6-5
CDR3: CASSYFTGNQETQYF
DNA: TGTGCCAGCAGTTACTTTACAGGAAACCAAGAGACCCAGTACTTC

J: TRBJ2-5
size: once
D: TRBD1
V: TRBV6-5
CDR3: CASSYRGPPTETQYF
DNA: TGTGCCAGCAGTTACAGGGGGCCACCCACGGAGACCCAGTACTTC

J: TRBJ2-7
size: -
D: TRBD2
V: TRBV3-1/TRBV3-2
CDR3: CASSLDLREWESLRERNEQYF
DNA: TGTGCCAGCAGCCTAGACTTGCGGGAGTGGGAATCCTTGCGGGAAAGGAACGAGCAGTACTTC

J: TRBJ2-3
size: -
D: TRBD2
V: TRBV14
CDR3: CASSQARTLLASLTDTQYF
DNA: TGTGCCAGCAGCCAAGCCCGTACTTTACTAGCGTCCCTCACAGATACGCAGTATTTT

J: TRBJ1-1
size: -
D: TRBD1
V: TRBV6-6
CDR3: CASRPTSGGTEAFF
DNA: TGTGCCAGCAGACCGACATCAGGGGGCACTGAAGCTTTCTTT

J: TRBJ2-2
size: -
D: TRBD1
V: TRBV24-1
CDR3: CATGLHLGQGHTGELFF
DNA: TGTGCCACCGGGCTTCACCTTGGACAGGGACACACCGGGGAGCTGTTTTTT

J: TRBJ2-1
size: -
D: TRBD2
V: TRBV24-1
CDR3: CATSDGLAPWEQFF
DNA: TGTGCCACCAGTGACGGACTAGCGCCCTGGGAGCAGTTCTTC

J: TRBJ2-1
size: -
D: TRBD2
V: TRBV11-3
CDR3: CASSLENWGGRANEQFF
DNA: TGTGCCAGCAGCTTAGAGAATTGGGGCGGGAGGGCGAATGAGCAGTTCTTC

J: TRBJ1-5
size: -
D: TRBD1
V: TRBV5-6
CDR3: CASSWTGGAGQPQHF
DNA: TGTGCCAGCAGCTGGACAGGGGGCGCAGGTCAGCCCCAGCATTTT

J: TRBJ2-2
size: -
D: TRBD2
V: TRBV6-6
CDR3: CASSYSGTSYTGELFF
DNA: TGTGCCAGCAGTTACTCCGGGACTAGTTACACCGGGGAGCTGTTTTTT

J: TRBJ2-1
size: -
D: TRBD2
V: TRBV11-2
CDR3: CASSLLAGGYNEQFF
DNA: TGTGCCAGCAGCCTCCTGGCGGGAGGATACAATGAGCAGTTCTTC

J: TRBJ2-5
size: -
D: TRBD2
V: TRBV19
CDR3: CATRLAGTETQYF
DNA: TGTGCCACCAGACTAGCGGGAACGGAGACCCAGTACTTC

J: TRBJ1-2
size: -
D: TRBD1
V: TRBV28
CDR3: CASSPDRGRVNGYTF
DNA: TGTGCCAGCAGTCCGGACAGGGGGCGCGTTAATGGCTACACCTTC

J: TRBJ2-4
size: -
D: TRBD1
V: TRBV29-1
CDR3: CSVKTGDDIQYF
DNA: TGCAGCGTGAAGACAGGGGATGATATTCAGTACTTC

J: TRBJ1-1
size: -
D: -
V: TRBV18
CDR3: CASSPFGNTEAFF
DNA: TGTGCCAGCTCACCATTCGGGAACACTGAAGCTTTCTTT

J: TRBJ2-1
size: -
D: TRBD2
V: TRBV19
CDR3: CASFPSTSDYYNEQFF
DNA: TGTGCCAGTTTTCCCTCGACTAGCGATTACTACAATGAGCAGTTCTTC

J: TRBJ2-1
size: many
D: -
V: TRBV30
CDR3: CAWSIREKQFF
DNA: TGTGCCTGGAGTATCAGGGAAAAACAGTTCTTC

J: TRBJ2-7
size: -
D: TRBD1
V: TRBV6-2/TRBV6-3
CDR3: CASSLPGQVKPPAQYF
DNA: TGTGCCAGCAGTTTGCCCGGACAGGTCAAGCCCCCTGCGCAGTACTTC

J: TRBJ2-3
size: -
D: -
V: TRBV30
CDR3: CAWSALRQGADTQYF
DNA: TGTGCCTGGAGTGCATTACGGCAAGGGGCAGATACGCAGTATTTT

J: TRBJ2-2
size: few
D: -
V: TRBV24-1
CDR3: CATSHSANTGELFF
DNA: TGTGCCACCAGTCACAGTGCGAACACCGGGGAGCTGTTTTTT

J: TRBJ2-3
size: -
D: -
V: TRBV5-4
CDR3: CASSFRASSRGDTQYF
DNA: TGTGCCAGCAGCTTCAGAGCGTCCTCACGGGGGGATACGCAGTATTTT

J: TRBJ2-5
size: -
D: -
V: TRBV18
CDR3: CASSPRQTQYF
DNA: TGTGCCAGCTCACCACGGCAGACCCAGTACTTC

J: TRBJ2-1
size: -
D: TRBD1
V: TRBV7-3
CDR3: CASSFGQGSDEQFF
DNA: TGTGCCAGCAGCTTCGGACAGGGGTCCGATGAGCAGTTCTTC

J: TRBJ1-2
size: -
D: TRBD1
V: TRBV7-2
CDR3: CASRPPGQNNYGYTF
DNA: TGTGCCAGCAGGCCTCCGGGACAGAATAACTATGGCTACACCTTC

J: TRBJ2-7
size: -
D: TRBD2
V: TRBV6-2/TRBV6-3
CDR3: CASSYSRLAGTEQYF
DNA: TGTGCCAGCAGTTACTCGAGACTAGCGGGAACCGAGCAGTACTTC

J: TRBJ2-7
size: -
D: TRBD1
V: TRBV7-2
CDR3: CASSSGQSPYEQYF
DNA: TGTGCCAGCAGCTCGGGACAGAGTCCCTACGAGCAGTACTTC

J: TRBJ2-3
size: medium-sized
D: TRBD2
V: TRBV29-1
CDR3: CSVGQWGGSGTDTQYF
DNA: TGCAGCGTCGGTCAATGGGGGGGTTCGGGCACAGATACGCAGTATTTT

J: TRBJ1-4
size: -
D: -
V: TRBV30
CDR3: CAWSFGGNEKLFF
DNA: TGTGCCTGGAGTTTCGGGGGGAATGAAAAACTGTTTTTT

J: TRBJ2-2
size: once
D: TRBD1
V: TRBV18
CDR3: CASSPQGVERNTGELFF
DNA: TGTGCCAGCTCACCCCAGGGGGTGGAGAGAAACACCGGGGAGCTGTTTTTT

J: TRBJ2-2
size: -
D: TRBD2
V: TRBV19
CDR3: CASSVTSGTNTGELFF
DNA: TGTGCCAGTAGTGTAACTAGCGGGACGAACACCGGGGAGCTGTTTTTT

J: TRBJ1-2
size: -
D: -
V: TRBV5-8
CDR3: CASSLAGQPNYGYTF
DNA: TGTGCCAGCAGCTTGGCCGGACAGCCGAACTATGGCTACACCTTC

J: TRBJ2-7
size: -
D: TRBD1
V: TRBV14
CDR3: CASSPDRGPSSYEQYF
DNA: TGTGCCAGCAGCCCAGACAGGGGGCCGAGCTCCTACGAGCAGTACTTC

J: TRBJ2-5
size: -
D: -
V: TRBV12-3/TRBV12-4
CDR3: CASSPQGRETQYF
DNA: TGTGCCAGCAGTCCACAGGGTCGGGAGACCCAGTACTTC

J: TRBJ1-1
size: once
D: -
V: TRBV6-5
CDR3: CASSYSRFQANTEAFF
DNA: TGTGCCAGCAGTTACTCGAGATTCCAGGCTAACACTGAAGCTTTCTTT

J: TRBJ1-5
size: -
D: -
V: TRBV3-1/TRBV3-2
CDR3: CASSQDRDQPQHF
DNA: TGTGCCAGCAGCCAAGATCGAGATCAGCCCCAGCATTTT